This record covers a single TCR beta chain. The antigen is unknown. The source of the sample is a study of long-term antiretroviral therapy in people with HIV. Study-level findings and limits: Whereas controls had wider CDR3 length ranges, HIV repertoires had narrower ones. ART-treated samples gained diversity yet remained below transplant donor controls.

The study drew at least one pre-ART and at least two post-ART PBMC samples from every donor. The V and J ends lost 0 bases and 8 bases respectively, with 16 bases between them. The germline V gene has CDR1 LNHNV and CDR2 YYDKDF (reference sequence). The CDR3 has 15 residues. They ran version v3.0 of the immunoSEQ assay at survey level. Measured with immunoSEQ multiplex PCR; TCRdb has only the in-frame clones, and not every one. The sample consists of some 22,000 clones, around three quarters of them appearing once. The TCR originated in a woman in her thirties or forties with HIV. The sample in question was unsorted PBMCs, obtained 4.1 years after starting antiretroviral therapy. V and J are TRBV15 and TRBJ1-2, with TRBD1 as a possible D gene (5 bases). CDR3 nucleotide sequence: TGTGCCACCAGCAGAGATCGAGTAAGGGGATGGGGCTACACCTTC. Translation gives CATSRDRVRGWGYTF.